The clone carrying this T cell receptor beta chain was counted once. This specimen belongs to a study of T cell changes during pregnancy in multiple sclerosis. The table came from immunoSEQ multiplex PCR; TCRdb's copy has only in-frame clones and leaves some out. The table lists 90,000 or so clones, approximately 89% of them singletons. The origin of this receptor is a female donor with multiple sclerosis, enrolled in a pregnancy study. Sequencing was performed on peripheral blood, taken before pregnancy.

In DNA form, the CDR3 reads TGTGCCAGCTCACCCCCACGGGAAGAGACCCAGTACTTC. Translating it yields CASSPPREETQYF. This sequence joins TRBV18 and TRBJ2-5, with D unclear. The germline CDR1 and CDR2 sequences are KGHSH and LQKENI. CDR3 length: 13 amino acids. Between the trimmed V and J ends, which lost 3 bases and 3 bases, there was a span of 8 bases.